This is a list of T cell receptor beta chains from one sample in a study of T-cell reconstitution after alpha-beta-depleted transplantation in children. TCRdb re-called the PCR reads through MiXCR, storing one row per CDR3 protein. Of roughly 500,000 distinct CDR3 sequences in the sample, under 12% are singletons; the top ten hold 2% to 2.5%. This specimen was PBMCs, taken before TCRalphabeta/CD19-depleted stem cell transplant. All receptors derive from a child aged 2 to 15 with inherited bone marrow failure, due to receive a stem cell transplant. Each CDR3 is given with its conserved first and last residue. D genes are given only for firm matches. Rows give clone size only sometimes, using once, few, many, or a class for an expanded clone.

j_gene,v_gene,d_gene,abundance,CDR3aa,CDR3nt
TRBJ2-7,TRBV7-8,TRBD2,NA,CASSSTSLSGMQGYEQYF,TGTGCCAGCAGCTCGACCAGCCTTAGCGGGATGCAAGGCTACGAGCAGTACTTC
TRBJ2-2,TRBV7-9,NA,few,CASSLGAVVTGELFF,TGTGCCAGCAGCTTAGGAGCGGTCGTTACCGGGGAGCTGTTTTTT
TRBJ2-7,TRBV5-1,TRBD2,NA,CASSLDGGRAYEQYF,TGCGCCAGCAGCTTGGATGGCGGGAGGGCCTACGAGCAGTACTTC
TRBJ1-2,TRBV12-3/TRBV12-4,TRBD1,many,CASIPGQGYYGYTF,TGTGCCAGCATCCCGGGACAGGGGTACTATGGCTACACCTTC
TRBJ2-2,TRBV4-3,NA,few,CASSQANGLVAGELFF,TGCGCCAGCAGCCAAGCTAACGGCCTCGTCGCCGGGGAGCTGTTTTTT
TRBJ2-2,TRBV6-2/TRBV6-3,TRBD2,few,CASSRGETGELFF,TGTGCCAGCAGTCGGGGGGAAACCGGGGAGCTGTTTTTT
TRBJ2-5,TRBV5-1,TRBD1,NA,CASSLDPAGGQETQYF,TGCGCCAGCAGCTTGGACCCGGCAGGGGGACAAGAGACCCAGTACTTC
TRBJ2-7,TRBV20-1,TRBD1,many,CSASLIDRGTYEQYF,TGCAGTGCTTCCCTGATTGACAGGGGAACCTACGAGCAGTACTTC
TRBJ1-1,TRBV20-1,TRBD1,NA,CSASTGPNTEAFF,TGCAGTGCCTCGACAGGGCCAAACACTGAAGCTTTCTTT
TRBJ2-7,TRBV4-1,NA,many,CASSQDGHPFSSYEQYF,TGCGCCAGCAGCCAAGATGGCCATCCATTTAGCTCCTACGAGCAGTACTTC
TRBJ2-5,TRBV7-2,NA,NA,CASRHSSQLFYQETQYF,TGTGCCAGCCGACATTCGTCTCAACTATTCTACCAAGAGACCCAGTACTTC
TRBJ2-1,TRBV9,NA,many,CASSAGALSYNEQFF,TGTGCCAGCAGCGCCGGAGCTCTGTCCTACAATGAGCAGTTCTTC
TRBJ2-2,TRBV6-5,NA,many,CASSYTVGNTGELFF,TGTGCCAGCAGTTATACGGTTGGGAACACCGGGGAGCTGTTTTTT
TRBJ2-7,TRBV20-1,TRBD2,many,CSACPLAGLGYEQYF,TGCAGTGCTTGCCCTCTAGCGGGACTGGGCTACGAGCAGTACTTC
TRBJ1-6,TRBV5-1,NA,few,CASRNRALNSPLHF,TGCGCCAGCAGGAACAGGGCCCTAAATTCACCCCTCCACTTT
TRBJ2-7,TRBV4-1,NA,NA,CASSQGAATSYEQYF,TGCGCCAGCAGCCAAGGAGCGGCTACCTCCTACGAGCAGTACTTC
TRBJ2-2,TRBV5-1,TRBD2,many,CASSLALAGGPQTGELFF,TGCGCCAGCAGCTTGGCCCTAGCGGGAGGGCCTCAGACCGGGGAGCTGTTTTTT
TRBJ1-2,TRBV24-1,NA,many,CATSERAGVAGYTF,TGTGCCACCAGTGAGAGGGCGGGGGTCGCTGGCTACACCTTC
TRBJ2-7,TRBV3-1,TRBD2,NA,CASSPGTSGSGAHEQYF,TGTGCCAGCAGCCCAGGGACTAGCGGGAGTGGGGCCCACGAGCAGTACTTC
TRBJ2-1,TRBV20-1,TRBD2,many,CSASGTSASYNEQFF,TGCAGTGCGTCCGGGACTAGCGCATCCTACAATGAGCAGTTCTTC
TRBJ2-5,TRBV4-3,NA,many,CASSQWGPLGETQYF,TGCGCCAGCAGCCAATGGGGACCCCTGGGAGAGACCCAGTACTTC
TRBJ2-1,TRBV3-1,TRBD2,many,CASSQHLAEQFF,TGTGCCAGCAGCCAACATCTAGCGGAACAGTTCTTC
TRBJ2-7,TRBV5-1,TRBD2,many,CASRTLAGGNSYEQYF,TGCGCCAGCAGAACACTAGCGGGAGGAAACTCCTACGAGCAGTACTTC
TRBJ2-1,TRBV20-1,NA,few,CSARTGLTYNEQFF,TGCAGTGCTAGGACAGGTCTTACCTACAATGAGCAGTTCTTC
TRBJ2-1,TRBV2,TRBD1,many,CASMGQGEAGLYNEQFF,TGTGCCAGCATGGGACAGGGGGAAGCGGGTCTCTACAATGAGCAGTTCTTC
TRBJ1-1,TRBV29-1,NA,few,CSVGGGNLGNTEAFF,TGCAGCGTTGGGGGGGGGAACCTGGGGAACACTGAAGCTTTCTTT
TRBJ2-1,TRBV7-2,TRBD2,many,CASSLVSSGSHNEQFF,TGTGCCAGCAGCTTAGTGAGTAGCGGGAGCCACAATGAGCAGTTCTTC
TRBJ2-3,TRBV27,NA,many,CASSIAGTVRSTDTQYF,TGTGCCAGCAGTATAGCAGGGACTGTTCGAAGCACAGATACGCAGTATTTT
TRBJ1-3,TRBV5-1,NA,many,CASSSDRISSGNTIYF,TGCGCCAGCAGTTCCGACAGGATAAGCTCTGGAAACACCATATATTTT
TRBJ2-3,TRBV7-2,NA,many,CASSLGPGDPDTQYF,TGTGCCAGCAGCTTAGGACCCGGGGACCCAGATACGCAGTATTTT
TRBJ1-4,TRBV7-6,NA,many,CATRFRDRANEKLFF,TGTGCCACCAGATTCCGGGACCGAGCTAATGAAAAACTGTTTTTT
TRBJ2-7,TRBV27,NA,many,CASSFSHSYAQYF,TGTGCCAGCAGTTTTTCCCACAGCTACGCGCAGTACTTC
TRBJ2-7,TRBV19,NA,many,CASSIGGREQYF,TGTGCCAGTAGTATCGGAGGGCGTGAGCAGTACTTC
TRBJ1-6,TRBV4-2,NA,many,CASSQDISRARMDSPLHF,TGTGCCAGCAGCCAAGATATATCCCGGGCCAGGATGGATTCACCCCTCCACTTT
TRBJ1-2,TRBV27,TRBD1,many,CASSLYRGDGYTF,TGTGCCAGCAGTTTATACAGGGGAGATGGCTACACCTTC
TRBJ2-7,TRBV20-1,TRBD2,NA,CSATPGTSLGEQYF,TGCAGTGCTACCCCCGGGACTAGTCTCGGCGAGCAGTACTTC
TRBJ2-2,TRBV4-3,TRBD2,few,CASSPTILAGEGTGELFF,TGCGCCAGCAGCCCGACTATTCTAGCGGGAGAGGGCACCGGGGAGCTGTTTTTT
TRBJ2-7,TRBV10-3,TRBD2,few,CAISELSTTWHTSGVSYEQYF,TGTGCCATCAGTGAACTTTCGACAACATGGCATACTAGCGGGGTCTCCTACGAGCAGTACTTC
TRBJ2-1,TRBV20-1,NA,few,CSASSTAAVYFYNEQFF,TGCAGTGCTAGTAGTACAGCGGCCGTCTATTTTTACAATGAGCAGTTCTTC